These 19 T cell receptor beta chains originate from one sample sequenced in a study of neurological immune-mediated disorders. Described time point: longitudinal time-point 1 (baseline). TCRdb reprocessed the 5' RACE reads via MiXCR and lists one record per CDR3 protein. This sample has over 55,000 distinct CDR3 sequences, with approximately 10% found just once. Sequenced: PBMCs. The source is a man in his thirties or forties in good health.

This clonotype was found many times. The V call is TRBV5-1, the J call TRBJ2-6, with unresolved D. Trimming took 0 bases from V and 3 from J, leaving 7 bases between them. CDR3 size: 15 residues. Germline CDR1 is SGHRS and CDR2 is YFSETQ. The CDR3 sequence: CASSLAGIGANVLTF. For the CDR3, the DNA is TGCGCCAGCAGCTTGGCGGGTATTGGGGCCAACGTCCTGACTTTC.

This clonotype was detected ten times or more. This chain uses TRBV5-1 with TRBJ2-5; D is perhaps TRBD1 or TRBD2 (5 bases each). Germline assignment: CDR1 SGHRS and CDR2 YFSETQ. Trimming stripped 5 bases from V and 1 base from J, with 12 bases between. CDR3 length equals 14 residues. CDR3 DNA: TGCGCCAGCAGTTTCGGGGCGGGCCAAGAGACCCAGTACTTC. Its protein is CASSFGAGQETQYF.

The V gene is TRBV5-1, the J gene TRBJ2-3; 10 bases line up with TRBD1. Germline trimming cut 5 bases from V and 3 bases from J; bases unmatched to any gene: 3. Germline CDR1 SGHRS, CDR2 YFSETQ. CDR3 length: 14 residues. DNA for the CDR3: TGCGCCAGCAGGGGACAGGGGAGGACAGATACGCAGTATTTT. Its translation: CASRGQGRTDTQYF. The full variable domain, its missing parts supplied by reference TRBV5-1 and TRBJ2-3, is KAGVTQTPRYLIKTRGQQVTLSCSPISGHRSVSWYQQTPGQGLQFLFEYFSETQRNKGNFPGRFSGRQFSNSRSEMNVSTLELGDSALYLCASRGQGRTDTQYFGPGTRLTVL.

This clonotype appeared many times. This chain joins TRBV12-3 or TRBV12-4 and TRBJ1-2, with TRBD1 matching 9 bases. After removal of 9 bases from V and 2 bases from J, the junction contained 10 bases not matched to a gene. The CDR3 is 15 residues long. CDR3 coding DNA: TGTGCCAGTCTTGAGTTCGGGACAGGGAACTATGGCTACACCTTC. Translated: CASLEFGTGNYGYTF.

This clonotype showed up many times. This chain links TRBV7-9 with TRBJ1-6; 10 nucleotides match TRBD1. V gave up 7 bases and J gave up 5 bases; unmatched junction bases: 5. Germline V gene lookup returns CDR1 SEHNR and CDR2 FQNEAQ (reference sequence). This CDR3 region has 15 residues. The chain's CDR3 is CASTAGTGDNSPLHF. The CDR3 nucleotides read TGTGCCAGCACCGCAGGGACAGGGGATAATTCACCCCTCCACTTT.

Ten or more counts support this clonotype. The CDR3 nucleotides read TGTGCCAGCAGCCCCTGGGGGGGTACTAACAATGAGCAGTTCTTC. It translates to CASSPWGGTNNEQFF. The genes are TRBV11-1 and TRBJ2-1; 7 bases line up with TRBD2. CDR1 and CDR2 (germline): SGHAT, FQDESV (reference sequence). The CDR3 length is 15 residues. V shed 5 bases, J shed 5 bases, and the junction held 9 bases outside the gene matches.

This clonotype was found many times. This rearrangement joins TRBV5-1 to TRBJ2-3, with D unresolved. This CDR3 has 15 amino acids. With 4 bases removed from V and 1 base from J, the gap between germline ends came to 13 bases. Germline loops: CDR1 SGHRS, CDR2 YFSETQ. CDR3 DNA sequence: TGCGCCAGCAGCCCCCTTGTGGTGGGCACAGATACGCAGTATTTT. Protein product: CASSPLVVGTDTQYF.

The sample holds many counts of this clonotype. This chain joins TRBV15 and TRBJ2-3, with a possible D match to TRBD2 (5 bases). The V and J ends lost 5 bases and 1 base respectively, with 13 bases between them. The CDR3 is 15 amino acids. The germline V gene has CDR1 LNHNV and CDR2 YYDKDF (reference sequence). CDR3 nucleotides: TGTGCCACCAGCTCTTTGTTCGGGGGCACAGATACGCAGTATTTT. It encodes CATSSLFGGTDTQYF.

This clonotype was picked up many times. The chain combines TRBV10-2 with TRBJ2-7, with D perhaps TRBD1 (7 bases). CDR3 length equals 14 residues. With 0 bases removed from V and 7 bases from J, the gap between germline ends came to 13 bases. Germline CDR1 is WSHSY and CDR2 is SAAADI. CDR3 DNA sequence: TGCGCCAGCAGTGAGTCATTACAGGGGAGGGAGCAGTACTTC. Its translation is CASSESLQGREQYF.

This clonotype was seen ten or more times. The chain joins TRBV12-3 or TRBV12-4 to TRBJ1-1, with 9 bases identical to TRBD1. The CDR3 consists of 15 residues. Trimming removed 3 bases from V and 4 bases from J; junction bases left unmatched: 6. CDR3: CASSFPGQGGTEAFF. Here the CDR3 DNA reads TGTGCCAGCAGTTTTCCGGGACAGGGAGGCACTGAAGCTTTCTTT.

This clonotype showed up many times. The chain uses TRBV28 and TRBJ2-7, with 9 bases aligning to TRBD1. J was trimmed by 4 bases and V by 6 bases; bases with no gene match: 22. Per germline, CDR1 MDHEN and CDR2 SYDVKM. This CDR3 is 19 amino acids long. In DNA form, the CDR3 reads TGTGCCAGCAGCCCCGCTAAAATCCGGGACAGGGACATTTCATACGAGCAGTACTTC. It codes for CASSPAKIRDRDISYEQYF. Variable domain in full (rest from reference TRBV28 and TRBJ2-7): DVKVTQSSRYLVKRTGEKVFLECVQDMDHENMFWYRQDPGLGLRLIYFSYDVKMKEKGDIPEGYSVSREKKERFSLILESASTNQTSMYLCASSPAKIRDRDISYEQYFGPGTRLTVT.

The sample holds many counts of this clonotype. V and J are TRBV7-2 and TRBJ2-7; 11 positions match TRBD1. V dropped 5 bases and J dropped 5; count of bases not matched to a gene: 5. Germline assignment: CDR1 SGHTA and CDR2 FQGNSA. The CDR3 spans 14 residues. As DNA, the CDR3 is TGTGCCAGCAGCCCGGACAGGGGGCTCAACGAGCAGTACTTC. This codes for CASSPDRGLNEQYF.

This clonotype was seen at least ten times. V usage is TRBV15 and J usage is TRBJ2-6; D gene ambiguous. The CDR3 sequence is 16 residues long. Germline V gene lookup returns CDR1 LNHNV and CDR2 YYDKDF (reference sequence). The ends were cut back, 1 base at V and 2 bases at J, with 9 bases in the middle. The CDR3 bases are TGTGCCACCAGCAGAGTCCCACTGGCTGGGGCCAACGTCCTGACTTTC. Its protein product is CATSRVPLAGANVLTF.

The table lists this clonotype with many counts. V usage is TRBV7-3 and J usage is TRBJ2-1, with 7 bases identical to TRBD1. Per the germline V gene, CDR1 is SGHTA and CDR2 is FQGTGA. Losses at the gene ends were 5 bases for V and 0 bases for J; bases not matched to a gene: 10. This CDR3 spans 17 amino acids. CDR3 sequence reads: CASSTGALGSSYNEQFF. The CDR3 nucleotides are TGTGCCAGCAGCACAGGGGCCCTGGGTAGCTCCTACAATGAGCAGTTCTTC.

In this sample, this clonotype turned up many times. This chain connects TRBV7-3 to TRBJ2-1; the match to TRBD2 covers 11 bases. V was clipped by 2 bases and J by 7 bases; unmatched bases: 4. In germline, CDR1 is SGHTA, CDR2 FQGTGA. The CDR3 sequence is 15 residues long. The CDR3 DNA is TGTGCCAGCAGCTTAGTAGCGGGAGGGGTTAATGAGCAGTTCTTC. Translation: CASSLVAGGVNEQFF.

As for this clonotype: A much larger clone is a single base away; this may be a read error. CDR3: CASSFTASAYNEQFF. The CDR3 DNA is TGTGCCAGCAGTTTTACGGCATCAGCGTACAATGAGCAGTTCTTC. The chain links TRBV28 to TRBJ2-1; D not resolved. The germline V gene encodes CDR1 MDHEN and CDR2 SYDVKM. This CDR3 has 15 residues. V was pared by 3 bases and J by 4 bases, with 13 bases between.

This clonotype showed up many times. V is TRBV20-1 and J is TRBJ2-3; TRBD1 or TRBD2 may be the D gene (5 bases each). The CDR3 covers 14 residues. The germline V and J ends were trimmed by 6 bases and 4 bases, with 17 bases remaining between them. CDR1 DFQATT and CDR2 SNEGSKA come from the germline V gene (reference sequence). This CDR3 is CSARSEVGPDTQYF. Written as DNA, the CDR3 is TGCAGTGCCAGGAGCGAGGTGGGACCAGATACGCAGTATTTT.

At least ten counts were recorded for this clonotype. The V call is TRBV24-1, the J call TRBJ2-1; 8 positions match TRBD1. The CDR3 has 18 residues. In germline, CDR1 is KGHDR, CDR2 SFDVKD. V lost 5 bases and J lost 3; bases outside the gene matches: 14. The CDR3 nucleotides read TGTGCCACCAGTGGCAGGGGACGGACAGGGACCGGCTACAATGAGCAGTTCTTC. This sequence encodes CATSGRGRTGTGYNEQFF.

This clonotype was detected ten times or more. The chain carries TRBV10-3 and TRBJ2-3; D is undetermined. The germline gives CDR1 ENHRY, CDR2 SYGVKD. The germline V and J ends were trimmed by 4 bases and 5 bases, with 16 bases remaining between them. The CDR3 length is 15 residues. The CDR3 sequence is CAISGLEGSIDTQYF. The CDR3 coding sequence is TGTGCCATCAGTGGCCTCGAAGGGTCAATAGATACGCAGTATTTT.